The clone carrying this T cell receptor beta chain was picked up a small number of times. The antigen remains unidentified. These data are taken from a study of T cell repertoires in cytomegalovirus infection. Study-wide findings and caveats: Clonotype analysis showed dominance of the ex vivo response by HLA-C-restricted CMV-specific TCR beta clonotypes.

TCRdb redid the calling of the reads with MiXCR, one entry per CDR3 protein. The sample lists about 570,000 distinct CDR3 sequences, approximately 40% occurring once. The ends lost 3 bases at V and 2 bases at J; junction bases unmatched: 4. The germline V gene encodes CDR1 SGHAT and CDR2 FQNNGV. The CDR3 has 15 residues. The receptor comes from a human donor in good health (CMV status not recorded). Some clones in this sample may be carry-over from other donors' samples. This specimen was cultured PBMCs, taken from culture after CMV antigen stimulation. V is TRBV11-2 and J is TRBJ2-3; 8 bases map to TRBD1. CDR3: CASSFHRGITDTQYF. CDR3 coding DNA: TGTGCCAGCAGCTTTCACAGGGGGATCACAGATACGCAGTATTTT.